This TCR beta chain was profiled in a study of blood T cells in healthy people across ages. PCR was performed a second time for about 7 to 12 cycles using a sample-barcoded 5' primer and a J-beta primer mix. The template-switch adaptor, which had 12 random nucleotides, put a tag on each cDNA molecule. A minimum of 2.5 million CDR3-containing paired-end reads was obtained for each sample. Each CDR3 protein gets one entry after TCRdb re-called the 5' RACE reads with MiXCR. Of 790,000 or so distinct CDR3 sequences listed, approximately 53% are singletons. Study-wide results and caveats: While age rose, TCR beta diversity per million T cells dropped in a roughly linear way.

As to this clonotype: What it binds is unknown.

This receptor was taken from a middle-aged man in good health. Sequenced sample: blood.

The CDR3 bases are TGCAGTGCCGCGAAGCCCGGGGCGTTAAACACTCAGTACTTC. Its protein is CSAAKPGALNTQYF. The chain links TRBV20-1 to TRBJ2-7, with D perhaps assigned TRBD1 or TRBD2 (5 bases each). The CDR3 runs 14 residues. Trimming took 6 bases from V and 10 from J, leaving 25 bases between them. In germline, CDR1 is DFQATT, CDR2 SNEGSKA (reference sequence).